What follows is one TCR beta chain and its context. Donors were grouped by their self-reported clinical history. The data originate from a study of blood T cell repertoires in COVID-19. Produced via immunoSEQ multiplex PCR; TCRdb's table is partial and in-frame only. The sample yields approximately 490,000 clones, approximately 90% seen once. This CDR3 region has 14 residues. V shed 3 bases and J shed 0 bases, with 5 bases lying between them. Germline loops: CDR1 LGHNA, CDR2 YNFKEQ. This chain connects TRBV4-2 to TRBJ2-2; unclear D gene. This receptor was obtained from a woman younger than 35 who had recovered from COVID-19. Sequenced material: PBMCs or T cells enriched from blood (not recorded which). For the CDR3, the DNA is TGTGCCAGCAGCCACGGTGCGAACACCGGGGAGCTGTTTTTT. Its protein is CASSHGANTGELFF.